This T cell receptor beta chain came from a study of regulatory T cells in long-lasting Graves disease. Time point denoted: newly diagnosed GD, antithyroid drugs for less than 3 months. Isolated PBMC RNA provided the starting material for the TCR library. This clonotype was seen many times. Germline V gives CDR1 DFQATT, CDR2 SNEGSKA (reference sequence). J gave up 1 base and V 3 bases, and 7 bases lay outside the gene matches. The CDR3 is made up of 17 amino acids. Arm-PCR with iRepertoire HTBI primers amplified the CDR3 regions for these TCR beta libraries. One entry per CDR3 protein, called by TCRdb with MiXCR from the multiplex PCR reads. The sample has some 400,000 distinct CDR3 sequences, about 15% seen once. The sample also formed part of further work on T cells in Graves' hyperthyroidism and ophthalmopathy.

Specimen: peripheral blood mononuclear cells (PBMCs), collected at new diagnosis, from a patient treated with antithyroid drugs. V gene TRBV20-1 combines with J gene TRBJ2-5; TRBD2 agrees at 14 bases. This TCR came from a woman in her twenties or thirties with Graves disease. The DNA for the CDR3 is TGCAGTGCTAGTGAACCCGGGACTAGCGGGAGCCAAGAGACCCAGTACTTC. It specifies CSASEPGTSGSQETQYF.